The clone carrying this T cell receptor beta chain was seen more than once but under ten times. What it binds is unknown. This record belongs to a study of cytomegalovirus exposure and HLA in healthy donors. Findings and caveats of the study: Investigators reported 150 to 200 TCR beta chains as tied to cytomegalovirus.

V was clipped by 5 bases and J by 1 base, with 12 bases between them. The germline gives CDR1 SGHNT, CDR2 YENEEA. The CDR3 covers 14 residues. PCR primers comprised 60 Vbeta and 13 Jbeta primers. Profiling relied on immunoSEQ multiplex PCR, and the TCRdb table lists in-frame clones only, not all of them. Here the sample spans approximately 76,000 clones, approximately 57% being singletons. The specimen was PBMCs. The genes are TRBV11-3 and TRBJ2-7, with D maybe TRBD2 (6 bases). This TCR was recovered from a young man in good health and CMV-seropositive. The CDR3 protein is CASSLVAVSYEQYF. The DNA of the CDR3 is TGTGCCAGCAGCCTCGTAGCGGTATCCTACGAGCAGTACTTC. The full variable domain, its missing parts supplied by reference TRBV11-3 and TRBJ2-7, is EAGVVQSPRYKIIEKKQPVAFWCNPISGHNTLYWYLQNLGQGPELLIRYENEEAVDDSQLPKDRFSAERLKGVDSTLKIQPAELGDSAVYLCASSLVAVSYEQYFGPGTRLTVT.